What follows are 22 T cell receptor beta chains derived from one specimen sequenced in a study of shared clonotypes between healthy human individuals. Only in-frame clones appear in the TCRdb table, and some are missing; sequencing was by immunoSEQ multiplex PCR. The sample has roughly 1 million clones; about four fifths are singletons. The sequencing sample was made of memory CD4+ T cells from PBMCs. The subset was: CD45RA-negative fraction. The source is a man aged 18 to 35 in good health. Some clones in this sample may be carry-over from other donors' samples.

This clone was picked up a small number of times. The chain employs TRBV4-2 and TRBJ2-5; TRBD2 aligns across 14 bases. The J call is doubtful: the DNA matches TRBJ2-7 better. CDR1 and CDR2 (germline): LGHNA, YNFKEQ. The CDR3 contains 17 residues. This CDR3 reads CASSHQGTSGSSYEQYF. Here the CDR3 DNA reads TGTGCCAGCAGCCACCAGGGGACTAGCGGGAGCTCCTACGAGCAGTACTTC.

Only a few counts were recorded for this clone. This rearrangement joins TRBV5-1 to TRBJ2-7, with D perhaps TRBD1 (6 bases). The CDR3 has 15 amino acids. Between the trimmed V and J ends, which lost 5 bases and 3 bases, there was a span of 18 bases. Germline CDR1 and CDR2: SGHRS and YFSETQ. Here the CDR3 DNA reads TGCGCCAGCAGTTTCACCACAGGGTTAGTCTACGAGCAGTACTTC. The encoded protein is CASSFTTGLVYEQYF.

Only one count was recorded for this clone. The chain couples TRBV5-1 to TRBJ2-1, with TRBD1 as a possible D gene (5 bases). Trimming took off 2 bases at V and 11 bases at J, with 14 bases between the two ends. Germline V gives CDR1 SGHRS, CDR2 YFSETQ. The CDR3 totals 13 residues. CDR3 bases: TGCGCCAGCAGCTTATCCCCGCACAGGCAGCAGTTCTTC. Amino acids: CASSLSPHRQQFF. The whole variable domain, remainder taken from reference TRBV5-1 and TRBJ2-1, is KAGVTQTPRYLIKTRGQQVTLSCSPISGHRSVSWYQQTPGQGLQFLFEYFSETQRNKGNFPGRFSGRQFSNSRSEMNVSTLELGDSALYLCASSLSPHRQQFFGPGTRLTVL.

This clone was observed once. The rearrangement links TRBV7-9 to TRBJ2-3; D is perhaps TRBD1 (5 bases). The V gene's germline CDR1 is SEHNR and CDR2 FQNEAQ (reference sequence). The CDR3 consists of 15 residues. V was clipped by 5 bases and J by 0 bases, with 12 bases between them. In DNA, the CDR3 is TGTGCCAGCAGCCCAGGGTCATCTAGCACAGATACGCAGTATTTT. Translated, it gives CASSPGSSSTDTQYF. The whole variable domain, filled in from reference TRBV7-9 and TRBJ2-3, reads DTGVSQNPRHKITKRGQNVTFRCDPISEHNRLYWYRQTLGQGPEFLTYFQNEAQLEKSRLLSDRFSAERPKGSFSTLEIQRTEQGDSAMYLCASSPGSSSTDTQYFGPGTRLTVL.

The rearrangement links TRBV10-3 to TRBJ1-6; 9 bases match TRBD1. The CDR3 is 14 residues long. The V gene's germline CDR1 is ENHRY and CDR2 SYGVKD. Trimming cost V 6 bases and J 8 bases; bases outside gene matches: 5. The CDR3 DNA reads TGTGCCATCAGCGGGACAGGGAGTGATTCACCCCTCCACTTT. This translates into CAISGTGSDSPLHF.

This clone was observed a handful of times. Other DNA sequences in the sample encode the same CDR3. V usage is TRBV7-2 and J usage is TRBJ2-1; D is ambiguous. With 1 base removed from V and 2 bases from J, the gap between germline ends came to 6 bases. There are 14 residues in the CDR3. Germline assignment: CDR1 SGHTA and CDR2 FQGNSA. CDR3 region: CASSLGLAYNEQFF. The CDR3 DNA is TGTGCCAGCAGCTTAGGACTCGCCTACAATGAGCAGTTCTTC.

The genes are TRBV6-6 and TRBJ2-5; TRBD2 is a possible D gene (6 bases). V lost 7 bases to trimming and J lost 5 bases, with 20 bases between them. Germline V CDR1 and CDR2: MNHNY, SVGAGI (reference sequence). The CDR3 extends over 15 amino acids. The CDR3 DNA follows: TGTGCCAGCACCCCGGAGGGCCTAGTAGGGGAGACCCAGTACTTC. This sequence encodes CASTPEGLVGETQYF.

Concerning this clone itself: Other nucleotide sequences in the sample specify the same CDR3. The V gene is TRBV30, the J gene TRBJ2-7; no clear D gene. The CDR3 is 12 residues long. CDR1 is GTSNPN, CDR2 SVGIG, per germline (reference sequence). Trimming removed 0 bases at V and 0 bases at J, with 3 bases between. The CDR3 bases are TGTGCCTGGAGTGTAAGCTCCTACGAGCAGTACTTC. Residues: CAWSVSSYEQYF.

The J gene is TRBJ1-1, the V gene TRBV7-2; 9 bases are shared with TRBD1. The ends lost 5 bases at V and 4 bases at J; junction bases unmatched: 8. CDR1 and CDR2 from the germline V gene are SGHTA and FQGNSA. The CDR3 has 15 amino acids. Here the CDR3 reads CASSIHRGPSTEAFF. The CDR3 DNA is TGTGCCAGCAGCATACACAGGGGGCCGAGCACTGAAGCTTTCTTT.

The chain uses TRBV4-3 and TRBJ2-3; a possible D gene is TRBD2 (6 bases). The V gene lost 3 bases and the J gene lost 3 bases, with 19 bases spanning the gap. From germline, CDR1 is LGHNA and CDR2 YSLEER. The CDR3 is 17 amino acids. DNA for the CDR3: TGCGCCAGCAGCCAGGAAGAACGGGGGAGTTCAACAGATACGCAGTATTTT. Protein: CASSQEERGSSTDTQYF.

The chain couples TRBV5-1 to TRBJ1-2, with 9 bases lining up with TRBD1. Trimming took 0 bases from V and 3 from J; bases not matched to a gene: 3. Germline V gene sequence: CDR1 SGHRS, CDR2 YFSETQ. The CDR3 is made up of 15 amino acids. This CDR3 is CASSLDGQGYYGYTF. As DNA, the CDR3 is TGCGCCAGCAGCTTGGACGGACAGGGGTACTATGGCTACACCTTC.

The CDR3 spells CASSLGLAGGISYEQYF. Written as DNA, the CDR3 is TGTGCCAGCAGTCTGGGACTAGCGGGAGGGATCTCCTACGAGCAGTACTTC. V and J are TRBV27 and TRBJ2-7; 16 bases match TRBD2. With V trimmed by 5 bases and J by 0 bases, 4 bases remained unmatched. Germline V gene lookup returns CDR1 MNHEY and CDR2 SMNVEV (reference sequence). There are 17 residues in the CDR3.

The genes are TRBV27 and TRBJ2-4; D is possibly TRBD2 (5 bases). V was pared by 6 bases and J by 0 bases, with 15 bases between. The germline V gene encodes CDR1 MNHEY and CDR2 SMNVEV (reference sequence). The CDR3 has 16 residues. CDR3 sequence reads: CASSQDWALAKNIQYF. CDR3 in DNA: TGTGCCAGCAGCCAGGACTGGGCGCTAGCCAAAAACATTCAGTACTTC.

The genes are TRBV2 and TRBJ2-5; D gene ambiguous. This CDR3 has 11 amino acids. Germline CDR1 SNHLY, CDR2 FYNNEI. Trimming removed 5 bases from V and 10 bases from J, with 11 bases in between. The CDR3 loop is CASSPITGQYF. As DNA, the CDR3 is TGTGCCAGCAGTCCTATAACGGGCCAGTACTTC.

The rearrangement joins TRBV5-1 to TRBJ2-3, with TRBD2 matching 10 bases. Per germline, CDR1 SGHRS and CDR2 YFSETQ. V dropped 4 bases and J dropped 1; count of bases not matched to a gene: 9. CDR3 length: 17 residues. Here the CDR3 reads CASSLPAGGPGTDTQYF. CDR3 nucleotide sequence: TGCGCCAGCAGCCTTCCAGCGGGAGGGCCGGGCACAGATACGCAGTATTTT.

This chain connects TRBV6-6 to TRBJ2-2, with D perhaps matching TRBD2 (6 bases). Trimming stripped 5 bases from V and 2 bases from J, with 15 bases between. The CDR3 has 16 amino acids. Germline CDR1 and CDR2: MNHNY and SVGAGI (reference sequence). CDR3 residues: CASSRGTSLNTGELFF. The DNA of the CDR3 is TGTGCCAGCAGTAGGGGTACTAGCCTCAACACCGGGGAGCTGTTTTTT.

This clone was counted a few times. The V gene is TRBV28, the J gene TRBJ1-2; TRBD1 agrees at 8 bases. J was trimmed by 4 bases and V by 5 bases; bases with no gene match: 12. Germline assignment: CDR1 MDHEN and CDR2 SYDVKM. The CDR3 has 16 amino acids. The CDR3 nucleotides are TGTGCCAGCAGTCCCCCCGGGACAGGAAGGTTCTATGGCTACACCTTC. It yields the protein CASSPPGTGRFYGYTF.

This clone was seen a few times. Distinct nucleotide sequences in the sample also encode this CDR3. The chain carries TRBV19 and TRBJ1-1; no reliable D call. Germline lookup yields CDR1 LNHDA and CDR2 SQIVND (reference sequence). The ends were cut back, 0 bases at V and 1 base at J, with 3 bases in the middle. The CDR3 loop spans 13 amino acids. The CDR3: CASSIERNTEAFF. Here the CDR3 DNA reads TGTGCCAGTAGTATAGAGAGGAACACTGAAGCTTTCTTT.

This chain uses TRBV5-1 with TRBJ2-3; D is undetermined. This CDR3 is 16 amino acids long. V was shortened by 0 bases and J by 1 base, with 12 bases between the two germline ends. CDR1 SGHRS and CDR2 YFSETQ come from the germline V gene. CDR3 protein: CASSLASTTGTDTQYF. Here the CDR3 DNA reads TGCGCCAGCAGCTTGGCCTCGACCACTGGCACAGATACGCAGTATTTT. Variable domain in full (rest from reference TRBV5-1 and TRBJ2-3): KAGVTQTPRYLIKTRGQQVTLSCSPISGHRSVSWYQQTPGQGLQFLFEYFSETQRNKGNFPGRFSGRQFSNSRSEMNVSTLELGDSALYLCASSLASTTGTDTQYFGPGTRLTVL.

This clone came up once. The rearrangement links TRBV2 to TRBJ2-3, with 7 positions matching TRBD2. V was pared by 4 bases and J by 1 base, with 5 bases of the junction left unmatched. The CDR3 totals 15 residues. Germline lookup yields CDR1 SNHLY and CDR2 FYNNEI. DNA of the CDR3: TGTGCCAGCAGTGCCCTAGCGGCCCGCACAGATACGCAGTATTTT. Translated: CASSALAARTDTQYF. Full variable domain (remainder filled in from reference TRBV2 and TRBJ2-3): EPEVTQTPSHQVTQMGQEVILRCVPISNHLYFYWYRQILGQKVEFLVSFYNNEISEKSEIFDDQFSVERPDGSNFTLKIRSTKLEDSAMYFCASSALAARTDTQYFGPGTRLTVL.

This rearrangement joins TRBV28 to TRBJ1-5; 8 bases match TRBD1. The germline CDR1 and CDR2 sequences are MDHEN and SYDVKM. This CDR3 contains 16 residues. The V gene end was trimmed by 6 bases and the J gene end by 3 bases; junction bases not matched to a gene: 10. Here the CDR3 reads CASRLGTGRFNQPQHF. DNA of the CDR3: TGTGCCAGCAGACTCGGGACAGGTCGTTTCAATCAGCCCCAGCATTTT.

This chain uses TRBV9 with TRBJ2-5; D possibly matches TRBD1 or TRBD2 (6 bases each). Looked up from germline, CDR1 is SGDLS and CDR2 is YYNGEE. CDR3 length: 17 amino acids. The ends were cut back, 3 bases at V and 4 bases at J, with 22 bases in the middle. CDR3 protein: CASSGVGGAAGTETQYF. The CDR3 nucleotides read TGTGCCAGCAGCGGAGTGGGGGGCGCGGCTGGTACAGAGACCCAGTACTTC.